This passage covers 16 T cell receptor beta chains from one sample sequenced in a study of T cells in Graves' hyperthyroidism and ophthalmopathy. RNA transcripts were the template for amplifying TCR beta CDR3 regions. In the first-round RT-PCR of the TCR CDR3, the HTBI primer set was used. TCRdb re-called the multiplex PCR reads with MiXCR, one entry per CDR3 protein. The sample has about 420,000 distinct CDR3 sequences, 15% to 19% seen once. Sequencing was carried out using blood. The receptors shown here come from a woman younger than 30 with Graves' hyperthyroidism.

This clonotype has at least ten counts. The rearrangement uses TRBV29-1 and TRBJ2-3, with D possibly being TRBD1 or TRBD2 (5 bases each). Germline V gene data show CDR1 as SQVTM and CDR2 as ANQGSEA. CDR3 length: 16 residues. Trimming took off 1 base at V and 4 bases at J, with 18 bases between the two ends. CDR3 in amino acids: CSVEGLIWDGSDTQYF. In DNA form, the CDR3 reads TGCAGCGTTGAAGGACTTATTTGGGACGGGTCAGATACGCAGTATTTT.

The chain recombines TRBV7-9 with TRBJ2-3, with 8 bases aligning to TRBD1. This CDR3 spans 15 amino acids. Germline loops: CDR1 SEHNR, CDR2 FQNEAQ (reference sequence). V shed 5 bases, J shed 9 bases, and the junction held 13 bases outside the gene matches. In DNA form, the CDR3 reads TGTGCCAGCAGCGCAGACAGGGGCTTTATTAGAACGCAGTATTTT. Translation gives CASSADRGFIRTQYF.

This clonotype has at least ten counts. CDR3 sequence: CASSLDAGELFF. The CDR3 DNA reads TGTGCCAGCAGCTTGGATGCCGGGGAGCTGTTTTTT. The J gene is TRBJ2-2, the V gene TRBV7-2; D unclear. V was trimmed by 3 bases and J by 6 bases, leaving 5 bases between them. The CDR3 extends over 12 amino acids. Germline loops: CDR1 SGHTA, CDR2 FQGNSA.

This clonotype was detected many times. The chain has TRBV3-1 and TRBJ1-3; D gene ambiguous. V was shortened by 1 base and J by 2 bases, with 3 bases between the two germline ends. The CDR3 is 13 amino acids. Looked up from germline, CDR1 is LGHDT and CDR2 is YNNKEL (reference sequence). This CDR3 reads CASSQGPGNTIYF. The CDR3 DNA is TGTGCCAGCAGCCAAGGGCCTGGAAACACCATATATTTT.

This clonotype was seen many times. The genes are TRBV7-9 and TRBJ1-4; D remains unclear. Germline CDR1 SEHNR, CDR2 FQNEAQ (reference sequence). V lost 5 bases and J lost 0, with 7 bases in between. The CDR3 consists of 14 residues. DNA for the CDR3: TGTGCCAGCAGCAAGTTTACAACTAATGAAAAACTGTTTTTT. Protein: CASSKFTTNEKLFF. Full variable domain (remainder filled in from reference TRBV7-9 and TRBJ1-4): DTGVSQNPRHKITKRGQNVTFRCDPISEHNRLYWYRQTLGQGPEFLTYFQNEAQLEKSRLLSDRFSAERPKGSFSTLEIQRTEQGDSAMYLCASSKFTTNEKLFFGSGTQLSVL.

This chain joins TRBV19 and TRBJ1-3, with TRBD1 as a possible D gene (6 bases). Trimming took 5 bases from V and 0 from J, leaving 17 bases between them. This CDR3 region has 17 residues. CDR1 and CDR2 from the germline V gene are LNHDA and SQIVND (reference sequence). CDR3 sequence reads: CASSHAGQQFSGNTIYF. The DNA for the CDR3 is TGTGCCAGTAGTCACGCCGGACAGCAATTCTCTGGAAACACCATATATTTT.

This clonotype was found many times. The chain recombines TRBV20-1 with TRBJ1-2; TRBD1 is a possible D gene (5 bases). Trimming removed 0 bases from V and 4 bases from J, with 9 bases in between. CDR3 length equals 13 residues. Germline V CDR1 and CDR2: DFQATT, SNEGSKA (reference sequence). The CDR3 is CSARDDRAYGYTF. In nucleotides, the CDR3 is TGCAGTGCTAGAGATGACAGAGCCTATGGCTACACCTTC.

This clonotype came up many times. V is TRBV12-3 or TRBV12-4 and J is TRBJ2-7; 9 bases align to TRBD1. V was pared by 4 bases and J by 1 base, with 5 bases of the junction left unmatched. This CDR3 is 15 amino acids long. In DNA, the CDR3 is TGTGCCAGCAGTTCGCCCGGGACAGGGTCCTACGAGCAGTACTTC. Its translation: CASSSPGTGSYEQYF.

This clonotype has at least ten counts. This sequence joins TRBV7-9 and TRBJ2-1; TRBD2 might be the D (5 bases). The V end lost 1 base, the J end lost 3 bases, and 13 bases lay between the germline ends. The CDR3 length is 16 residues. CDR1 is SEHNR and CDR2 is FQNEAQ in the germline V gene (reference sequence). CDR3 region: CASSLDSWEHYNEQFF. CDR3 coding DNA: TGTGCCAGCAGCTTAGACAGTTGGGAGCACTACAATGAGCAGTTCTTC.

The chain links TRBV6-2 or TRBV6-3 to TRBJ2-1; D remains ambiguous. The CDR3 sequence is 14 residues long. V was shortened by 8 bases and J by 9 bases, with 20 bases between the two germline ends. Germline V CDR1 and CDR2: MNHEY, SVGEGT. In DNA form, the CDR3 reads TGTGCCAGCGCCCTAGACAACCTTCGTATTGAGCAGTTCTTC. Protein sequence: CASALDNLRIEQFF.

This clonotype was seen more than once but under ten times. The rearrangement joins TRBV3-1 to TRBJ2-7; 10 nucleotides match TRBD1. Germline V gives CDR1 LGHDT, CDR2 YNNKEL (reference sequence). V was clipped by 2 bases and J by 1 base; unmatched bases: 2. The CDR3 spans 15 residues. In nucleotides, the CDR3 is TGTGCCAGCAGCCAAATGGGACAGGGGTCCTACGAGCAGTACTTC. Translating gives CASSQMGQGSYEQYF.

This chain joins TRBV28 and TRBJ2-4; D remains ambiguous. The germline V gene encodes CDR1 MDHEN and CDR2 SYDVKM. The CDR3 spans 17 residues. Trimming pared 3 bases from V and 2 bases from J, leaving 17 bases between. The CDR3 region has the DNA TGTGCCAGCAGTTTTGATGGTGGGCCCTCGACCAAAAACATTCAGTACTTC. Protein: CASSFDGGPSTKNIQYF.

This clonotype was seen more than once but under ten times. This rearrangement joins TRBV9 to TRBJ2-1; D gene ambiguous. Germline V gives CDR1 SGDLS, CDR2 YYNGEE. The CDR3 runs 15 residues. V lost 0 bases and J lost 0, with 7 bases in between. CDR3 DNA: TGTGCCAGCAGCGTAGGCTCGGTCTCCTACAATGAGCAGTTCTTC. Translating it yields CASSVGSVSYNEQFF.

Note on this clonotype: Since no conserved phenylalanine or tryptophan closes the CDR3, a read error is the likely cause. V gene TRBV6-2 or TRBV6-3 combines with J gene TRBJ1-1, with a tentative D call TRBD1 (6 bases). This CDR3 has 17 amino acids. The V end lost 2 bases, the J end lost 1 base, and 17 bases lay between the germline ends. CDR1 is MNHEY and CDR2 is SVGEGT in the germline V gene. This CDR3 reads CASSYDPRGHQNTEAFL. CDR3 DNA: TGTGCCAGCAGTTACGACCCCAGGGGACACCAGAACACTGAAGCTTTCCTT.

In this sample, this clonotype turned up many times. The J gene is TRBJ1-1, the V gene TRBV11-2; D uncertain. Germline CDR1 reads SGHAT; CDR2 reads FQNNGV. The V and J ends lost 3 bases and 0 bases respectively, with 14 bases between them. The CDR3 contains 16 residues. The CDR3 spells CASSFRFRPMNTEAFF. CDR3 in DNA: TGTGCCAGCAGCTTCCGGTTTCGGCCCATGAACACTGAAGCTTTCTTT. Full variable domain (remainder filled in from reference TRBV11-2 and TRBJ1-1): EAGVAQSPRYKIIEKRQSVAFWCNPISGHATLYWYQQILGQGPKLLIQFQNNGVVDDSQLPKDRFSAERLKGVDSTLKIQPAKLEDSAVYLCASSFRFRPMNTEAFFGQGTRLTVV.

The chain joins TRBV2 to TRBJ1-3; D unresolved. Between the trimmed V and J ends, which lost 4 bases and 0 bases, there was a span of 10 bases. The CDR3 is 15 residues long. Germline V gene sequence: CDR1 SNHLY, CDR2 FYNNEI. The DNA of the CDR3 is TGTGCCAGCAGTGTTGGCGGGAACTCTGGAAACACCATATATTTT. As protein: CASSVGGNSGNTIYF.